Listed below are T cell receptor beta chains from one sample, sequenced in a study of Graves' ophthalmopathy and Graves' hyperthyroidism. From the multiplex PCR reads, TCRdb called clonotypes with MiXCR, one entry per CDR3 protein. The table has roughly 1.1 million distinct CDR3 sequences, about two fifths seen once. Input material: peripheral blood or thyroid tissue (not recorded which). Receptors were obtained from an adult man with Graves' hyperthyroidism. Both conserved end residues are part of each CDR3. The D gene is left open where the match is weak. Size values are once, few and many counts, or a class for expanded clones, and some rows have none.

len	abundance	d_gene	v_gene	j_gene	CDR3nt	CDR3aa
15	few	.	TRBV30	TRBJ1-1	TGTGCCTGGGTGAGGACGGTATCCTTGAACACTGAAGCTTTCTTT	CAWVRTVSLNTEAFF
12	.	TRBD1	TRBV15	TRBJ2-7	TGTGCCACTTCGGACAGGGGGAACGAGCAGTACTTC	CATSDRGNEQYF
16	once	TRBD1	TRBV12-3/TRBV12-4	TRBJ1-1	TGTGCCAGCAGTTTTGGACAGGGGTTCGATTTTACTGAAGCTTTCTTT	CASSFGQGFDFTEAFF
12	many	.	TRBV29-1	TRBJ1-1	TGCAGCGCGGGGGGTTTGAACACTAAAGCTTTCTTT	CSAGGLNTKAFF
14	many	TRBD1	TRBV20-1	TRBJ2-7	TGCAGTGCTAGAGCGACAGGGGGCGCGGGTGAGCAGTACTTC	CSARATGGAGEQYF
15	many	.	TRBV7-9	TRBJ1-4	TGTGCCAGCAGCATCCTACAGGCTGCTAATGAAAAACTGTTTTTT	CASSILQAANEKLFF
14	many	TRBD1	TRBV7-9	TRBJ1-6	TGTGCCAGCAGCCTGGGACAGAGGCATTCACCCCTCCACTTT	CASSLGQRHSPLHF
14	many	TRBD1	TRBV2	TRBJ1-2	TGTGCCAGCAGTGCTGGGACAGGGAACTATGGCTACACCTTC	CASSAGTGNYGYTF
15	many	.	TRBV20-1	TRBJ2-7	TGCAGTGCTAGAGCCCGAACATCGGGATCCTACGAGCAGTACTTC	CSARARTSGSYEQYF
13	once	TRBD2	TRBV29-1	TRBJ2-2	TGCAGCAGTCCGACTAGCGCACGAGGGGAGCTGTTTTTT	CSSPTSARGELFF
14	.	TRBD1	TRBV19	TRBJ1-1	TGTGCCAGTAGGGACAGGGGGCAGACTAATGAAGCTTTCTTT	CASRDRGQTNEAFF
14	.	.	TRBV20-1	TRBJ1-1	TGCAGTGCTAGAGATCGGGGCATAAACACTGAAGCTTTCTTT	CSARDRGINTEAFF
14	.	.	TRBV2	TRBJ2-5	TGTGCCAGCACCCCGATGGGGAGCCAAGAGACCCAGTACTTC	CASTPMGSQETQYF
17	few	TRBD2	TRBV20-1	TRBJ2-2	TGCAGTGCCGGAGAGGCACGAGCGGGAGACAACACCGGGGAGCTGTTTTTT	CSAGEARAGDNTGELFF
12	many	.	TRBV5-1	TRBJ1-2	TGCGCCAGCAGCTCCGGGACGATGGGCTACACCTTC	CASSSGTMGYTF
18	.	TRBD2	TRBV7-6	TRBJ2-5	TGTGCCAGCAGCTTACGTCGACTAGCGGGGGGGCTCTATGAGACCCAGTACTTC	CASSLRRLAGGLYETQYF
13	few	.	TRBV2	TRBJ1-1	TGTGCCAGCAGCTTGATGGGGGGGAACGAAGCTTTCTTT	CASSLMGGNEAFF
15	many	TRBD1	TRBV10-3	TRBJ1-2	TGTGCCATCAGTGAGGGACAGGCCCTAGCCTATGGCTACACCTTC	CAISEGQALAYGYTF
13	many	.	TRBV24-1	TRBJ2-7	TGTGCCACCCGGGACCGCCTTGCCTACGAGCAGTACTTC	CATRDRLAYEQYF
13	.	.	TRBV5-4	TRBJ1-1	TGTGCCAGCAGCTTGTTGGACACCACTGAAGCTTTCTTT	CASSLLDTTEAFF
11	.	.	TRBV28	TRBJ2-7	TGTGCCAGCAAAACGCACTACGAGCAGTACTTC	CASKTHYEQYF
15	few	.	TRBV5-4	TRBJ1-1	TGTGCCAGCAGCAATACAGAGTTTATGAACACTGAAGCTTTCTTT	CASSNTEFMNTEAFF
14	many	.	TRBV12-3/TRBV12-4	TRBJ1-1	TGTGCCAGCAGCCCTGAACTGGTGAACACTGAAGCTTTCTTT	CASSPELVNTEAFF
14	.	.	TRBV14	TRBJ1-1	TGTGCCACCAGCAGAGATGGGCAGGGGCTTGAAGCTTTCTTT	CATSRDGQGLEAFF
18	few	TRBD1	TRBV20-1	TRBJ1-2	TGCAGTGCTAGAGGGTATTCGCGCCGGGACAGGACGCTCTATGGCTACACCTTC	CSARGYSRRDRTLYGYTF
12	.	.	TRBV12-3/TRBV12-4	TRBJ2-5	TGTGCCAGCAGTTACCTGGGGGAAGCCCAGTACTTC	CASSYLGEAQYF
13	.	.	TRBV7-2	TRBJ1-5	TGTGCCAGCAGCTCTTGGCCGGGTCAGCCCCAGCATTTT	CASSSWPGQPQHF